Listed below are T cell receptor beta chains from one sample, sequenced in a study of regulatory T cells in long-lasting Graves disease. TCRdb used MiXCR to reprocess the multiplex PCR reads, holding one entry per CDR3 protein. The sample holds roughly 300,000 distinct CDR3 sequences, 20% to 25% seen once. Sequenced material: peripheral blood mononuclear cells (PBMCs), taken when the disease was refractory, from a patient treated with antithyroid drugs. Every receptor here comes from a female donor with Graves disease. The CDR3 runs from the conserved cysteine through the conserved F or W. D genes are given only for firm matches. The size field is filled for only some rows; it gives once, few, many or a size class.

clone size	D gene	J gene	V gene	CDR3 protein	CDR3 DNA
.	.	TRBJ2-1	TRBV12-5	CASGLGEGRGSNEQFF	TGTGCTAGTGGTTTGGGGGAGGGCAGGGGGTCCAATGAGCAGTTCTTC
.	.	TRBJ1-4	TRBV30	CAWSVLYGKLFF	TGTGCCTGGAGTGTACTATATGGAAAACTGTTTTTT
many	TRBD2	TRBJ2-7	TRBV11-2	CASSLHLAGIYEQYF	TGTGCCAGCAGCCTGCACCTAGCGGGAATCTACGAGCAGTACTTC
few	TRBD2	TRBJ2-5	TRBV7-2	CASSEGGFETQYF	TGTGCCAGCAGCGAGGGAGGGTTTGAGACCCAGTACTTC
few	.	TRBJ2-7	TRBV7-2	CASSPEPQAYEQYF	TGTGCCAGCAGCCCAGAGCCGCAGGCCTACGAGCAGTACTTC
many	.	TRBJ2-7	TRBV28	CASSDDFYEQYF	TGTGCCTCTTCGGACGACTTCTACGAGCAGTACTTC
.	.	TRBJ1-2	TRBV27	CASRSGRAVGYTF	TGTGCCAGCAGGTCTGGCAGGGCGGTTGGCTACACCTTC
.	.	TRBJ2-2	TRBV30	CAWSVRRFGTGELFF	TGTGCCTGGAGTGTACGCCGGTTTGGCACCGGGGAGCTGTTTTTT
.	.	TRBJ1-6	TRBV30	CAWSAGLRGFNSPLHF	TGTGCCTGGAGTGCGGGACTTCGGGGTTTTAATTCACCCCTCCACTTT
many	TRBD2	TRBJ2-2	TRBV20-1	CSARPPERGTNTGELFF	TGCAGTGCTAGACCCCCCGAGCGGGGAACGAACACCGGGGAGCTGTTTTTT
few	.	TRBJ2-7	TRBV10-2	CASSESLRQPLSYEQYF	TGCGCCAGCAGTGAGTCCTTGCGCCAGCCCCTCTCCTACGAGCAGTACTTC
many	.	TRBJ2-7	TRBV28	CASIRGESYEQYF	TGTGCCAGCATCCGAGGGGAGTCCTACGAGCAGTACTTC
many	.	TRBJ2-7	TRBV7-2	CASSLAGPSYEQYF	TGTGCCAGCTCTCTGGCAGGTCCCTCTTACGAGCAGTACTTC
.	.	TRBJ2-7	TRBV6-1	CASRDRAYEQHF	TGTGCCAGCAGGGACAGAGCCTACGAGCAGCACTTC
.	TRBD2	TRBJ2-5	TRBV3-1	CASSRPGGGDQRQETQYF	TGTGCCAGCAGCCGCCCTGGGGGGGGTGACCAGCGTCAAGAGACCCAGTACTTC
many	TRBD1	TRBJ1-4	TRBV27	CASRLQGAGEKLFF	TGTGCCAGCAGGTTACAGGGGGCGGGGGAAAAACTGTTTTTT
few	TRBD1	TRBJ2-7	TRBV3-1	CASSQGTGGVYEQYF	TGTGCCAGCAGCCAAGGGACAGGGGGCGTTTACGAGCAGTACTTC
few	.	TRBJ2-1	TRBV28	CASGLYGTYNEQFF	TGTGCCAGCGGTTTGTACGGGACCTACAATGAGCAGTTCTTC
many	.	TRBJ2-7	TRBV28	CASSPPGGYEQYF	TGTGCCAGCAGTCCGCCGGGTGGATACGAGCAGTACTTC
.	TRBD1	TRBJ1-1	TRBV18	CASSPTPGRDRDEAFF	TGTGCCAGCTCACCCACCCCGGGGAGGGACAGGGATGAAGCTTTCTTT